This T cell receptor beta chain was recorded in a study of control samples from healthy donors and cancer patients. Assay: immunoSEQ multiplex PCR; the TCRdb copy retains only in-frame clones and omits some. The sample shows 390,000 or so clones, 90% of them seen only once. V was pared by 8 bases and J by 5 bases, with 15 bases of the junction left unmatched. Germline CDR1 is LNHNV and CDR2 is YYDKDF (reference sequence). The CDR3 has 15 residues. Sequenced sample: PBMCs. The chain is built from TRBV15 and TRBJ2-7; TRBD2 agrees at 7 bases. The sequence was collected from a man aged 35 to 55 with head and neck cancer. The CDR3: CATGPFGREGHEQYF. The CDR3, as DNA: TGTGCCACCGGGCCTTTTGGCAGGGAGGGTCACGAGCAGTACTTC.